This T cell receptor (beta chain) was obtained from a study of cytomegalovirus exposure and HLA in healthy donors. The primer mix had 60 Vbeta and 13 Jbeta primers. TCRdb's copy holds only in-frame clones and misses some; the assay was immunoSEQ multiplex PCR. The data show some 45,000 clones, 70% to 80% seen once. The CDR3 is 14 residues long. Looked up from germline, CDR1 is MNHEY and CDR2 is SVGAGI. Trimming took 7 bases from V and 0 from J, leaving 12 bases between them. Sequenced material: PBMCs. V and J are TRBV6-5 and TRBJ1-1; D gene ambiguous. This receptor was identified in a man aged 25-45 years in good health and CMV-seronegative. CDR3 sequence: CASNLDGVNTEAFF. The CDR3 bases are TGTGCCAGCAACCTAGACGGGGTGAACACTGAAGCTTTCTTT.